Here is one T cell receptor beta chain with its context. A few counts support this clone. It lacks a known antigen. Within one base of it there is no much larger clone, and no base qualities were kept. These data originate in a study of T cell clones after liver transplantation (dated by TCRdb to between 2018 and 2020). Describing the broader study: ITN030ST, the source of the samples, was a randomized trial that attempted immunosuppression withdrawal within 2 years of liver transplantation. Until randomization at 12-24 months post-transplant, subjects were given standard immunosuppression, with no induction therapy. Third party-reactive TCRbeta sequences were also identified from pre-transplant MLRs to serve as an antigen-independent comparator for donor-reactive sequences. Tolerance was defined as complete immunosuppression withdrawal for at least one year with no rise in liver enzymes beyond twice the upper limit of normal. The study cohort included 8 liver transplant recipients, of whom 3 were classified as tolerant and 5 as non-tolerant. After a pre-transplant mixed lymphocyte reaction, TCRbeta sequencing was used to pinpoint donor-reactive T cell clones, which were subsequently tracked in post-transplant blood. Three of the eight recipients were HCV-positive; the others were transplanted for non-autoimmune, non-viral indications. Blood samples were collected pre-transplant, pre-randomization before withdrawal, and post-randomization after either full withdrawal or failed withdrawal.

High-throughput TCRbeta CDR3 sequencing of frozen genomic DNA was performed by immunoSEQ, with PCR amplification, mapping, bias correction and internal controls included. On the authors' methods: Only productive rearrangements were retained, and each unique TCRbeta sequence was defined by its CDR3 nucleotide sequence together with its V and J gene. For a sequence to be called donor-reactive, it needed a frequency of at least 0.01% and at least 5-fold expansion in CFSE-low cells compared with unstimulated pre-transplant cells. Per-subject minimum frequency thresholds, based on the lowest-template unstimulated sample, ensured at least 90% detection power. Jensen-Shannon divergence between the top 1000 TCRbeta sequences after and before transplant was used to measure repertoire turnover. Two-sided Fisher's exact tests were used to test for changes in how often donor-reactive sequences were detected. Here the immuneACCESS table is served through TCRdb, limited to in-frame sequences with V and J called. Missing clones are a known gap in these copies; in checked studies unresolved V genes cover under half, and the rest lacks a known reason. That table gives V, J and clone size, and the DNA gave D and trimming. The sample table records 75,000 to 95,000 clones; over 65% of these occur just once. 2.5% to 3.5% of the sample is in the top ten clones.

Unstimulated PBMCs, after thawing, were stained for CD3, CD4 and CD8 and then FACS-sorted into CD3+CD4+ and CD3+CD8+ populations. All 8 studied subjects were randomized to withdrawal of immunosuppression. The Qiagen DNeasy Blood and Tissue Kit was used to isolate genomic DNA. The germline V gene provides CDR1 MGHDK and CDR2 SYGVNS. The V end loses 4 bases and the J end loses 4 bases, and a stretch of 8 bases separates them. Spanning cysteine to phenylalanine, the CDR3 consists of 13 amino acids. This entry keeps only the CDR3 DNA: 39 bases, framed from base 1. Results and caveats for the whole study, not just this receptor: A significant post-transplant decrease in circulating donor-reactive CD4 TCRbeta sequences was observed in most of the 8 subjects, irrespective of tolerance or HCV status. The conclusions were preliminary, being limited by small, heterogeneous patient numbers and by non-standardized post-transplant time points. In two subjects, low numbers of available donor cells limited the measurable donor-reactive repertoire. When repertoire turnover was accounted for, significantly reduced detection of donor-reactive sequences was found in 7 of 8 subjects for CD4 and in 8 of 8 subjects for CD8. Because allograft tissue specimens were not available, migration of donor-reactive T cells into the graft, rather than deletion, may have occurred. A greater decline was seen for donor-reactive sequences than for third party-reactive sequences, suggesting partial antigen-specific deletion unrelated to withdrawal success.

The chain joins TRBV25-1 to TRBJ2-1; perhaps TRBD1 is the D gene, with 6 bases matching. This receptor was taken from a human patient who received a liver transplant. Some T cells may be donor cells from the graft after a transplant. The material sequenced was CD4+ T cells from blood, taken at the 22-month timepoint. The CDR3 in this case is CASSGQGYNEQFF. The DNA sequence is TGTGCCAGCAGTGGGCAGGGGTACAATGAGCAGTTCTTC.